This is a list of T cell receptor beta chains from one sample in a study of cytomegalovirus exposure and HLA in healthy donors. This table comes from immunoSEQ multiplex PCR, and its TCRdb copy is limited to in-frame clones, with some not included. The sample yields around 130,000 clones, around 83% seen once. The specimen was PBMCs. The receptor source for this set is a man aged 50 to 59 in good health and CMV-seronegative. The conserved cysteine and the conserved F or W are not part of the CDR3 here. Each record gives: J gene, V gene, CDR3 protein.

TRBJ2-3 TRBV30 AWSKRGRDTQY
TRBJ1-4 TRBV5-6 ASSPGGWANEKLF
TRBJ2-3 TRBV5-1 ASSFLAGGPGTQY
TRBJ1-1 TRBV5-4 ASSLGVGGSRNTEAF
TRBJ1-2 TRBV25-1 ASSEYGGDYGYT
TRBJ2-7 TRBV19 ATKIAVQTYEQY
TRBJ1-4 TRBV19 ASTPLGPRGEKLF
TRBJ2-1 TRBV30 AWSVLGAANNEQF
TRBJ1-5 TRBV6-5 ASRDRAGNQPQH
TRBJ1-1 TRBV10-2 ASSKQGVTEAF
TRBJ2-5 TRBV19 ASSSSTGGETQY
TRBJ2-2 TRBV9 ASSVGLAVNTGELF
TRBJ1-1 TRBV29-1 SVEGPRDEAF
TRBJ2-3 TRBV9 ASSVVLSDTQY
TRBJ1-2 TRBV6-5 ASSYSGVLGGYT
TRBJ2-7 TRBV5-1 ASSFQSTGSDEQY
TRBJ2-7 TRBV10-1 ASSESTGEGYEQY
TRBJ1-1 TRBV30 AWSVRHNTEAF
TRBJ2-1 TRBV4-1 ASSRDRWGHEQF
TRBJ2-3 TRBV7-3 ASSPTAGRGESDTQY
TRBJ2-7 TRBV9 ASSVGGQGTIEQY
TRBJ2-5 TRBV7-9 AIHPESETQY
TRBJ1-1 TRBV7-2 ASSVRLGVLREAF
TRBJ2-2 TRBV30 AWSPGGYSFPNAGELF
TRBJ1-6 TRBV6-1 ASSEARMANSPLH
TRBJ2-2 TRBV6-6 ASSPLLNTGELF
TRBJ1-1 TRBV5-1 ASRIGAGGRETEAF
TRBJ1-1 TRBV2 ASRQTGGYTEAF
TRBJ2-3 TRBV25-1 ASTSTAVLTDTQY
TRBJ1-1 TRBV27 ASSLSADYNTEAF
TRBJ2-2 TRBV27 ASSSGGVRRDTGELF
TRBJ2-5 TRBV5-1 ASSLAEVLMETQY
TRBJ2-1 TRBV19 ASSIDRGQQF
TRBJ1-2 TRBV7-8 ASSLDRTHANYGYT
TRBJ2-7 TRBV30 AWTGRGIFGYEQY
TRBJ2-1 TRBV28 AWGQDSYNEQF
TRBJ2-7 TRBV30 AWTGDRVKGIYEQY
TRBJ2-7 TRBV4-1 ASSPPGATGTDEQY
TRBJ1-1 TRBV7-2 ASSFPGGWTEAF
TRBJ1-1 TRBV2 AGGTASYTEAF
TRBJ2-2 TRBV6-7 ASIPGQGLSNTGELF
TRBJ2-3 TRBV2 ASSSLAGGQDTQY
TRBJ1-6 TRBV2 ASSERFNSPLH
TRBJ1-4 TRBV6-5 ASSLAGTGGEKLF
TRBJ2-2 TRBV5-1 ASSLVDRGQGELF
TRBJ1-4 TRBV12-2 ASRRDLDRANEKLF
TRBJ2-7 TRBV28 ASSLLSANRESYEQY
TRBJ1-2 TRBV2 ASLDRGLGYT